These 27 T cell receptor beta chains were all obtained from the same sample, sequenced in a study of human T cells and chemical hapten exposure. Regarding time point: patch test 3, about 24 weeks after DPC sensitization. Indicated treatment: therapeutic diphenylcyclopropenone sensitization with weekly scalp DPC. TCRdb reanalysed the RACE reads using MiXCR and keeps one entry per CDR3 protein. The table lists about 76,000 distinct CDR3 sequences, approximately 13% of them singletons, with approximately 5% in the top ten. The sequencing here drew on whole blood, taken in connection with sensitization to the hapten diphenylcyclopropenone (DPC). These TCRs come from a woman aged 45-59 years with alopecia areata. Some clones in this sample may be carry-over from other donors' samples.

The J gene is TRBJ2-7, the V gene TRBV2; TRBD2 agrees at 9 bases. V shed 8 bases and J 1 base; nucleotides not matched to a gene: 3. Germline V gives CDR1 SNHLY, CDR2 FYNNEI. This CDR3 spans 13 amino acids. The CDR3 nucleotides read TGTGCCAGCCAGACTAGCGGTTCCTACGAGCAGTACTTC. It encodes CASQTSGSYEQYF.

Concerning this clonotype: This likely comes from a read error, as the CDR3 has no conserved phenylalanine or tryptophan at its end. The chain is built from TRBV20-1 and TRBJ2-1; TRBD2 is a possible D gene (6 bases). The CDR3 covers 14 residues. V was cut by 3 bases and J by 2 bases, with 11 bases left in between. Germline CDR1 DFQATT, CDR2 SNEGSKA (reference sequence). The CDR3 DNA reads TGCAGTGCTAGCGGGAGAAGGACCTACAATGAGCAGTTCTCC. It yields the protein CSASGRRTYNEQFS.

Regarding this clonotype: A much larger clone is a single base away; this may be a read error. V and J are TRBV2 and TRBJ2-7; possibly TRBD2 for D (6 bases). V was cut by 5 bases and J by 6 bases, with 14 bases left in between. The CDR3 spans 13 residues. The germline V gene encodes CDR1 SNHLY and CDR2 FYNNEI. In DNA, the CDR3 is TGTGCCAGCAGTACGGGAGTAGCCTTCGAGCAGTACTTC. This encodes CASSTGVAFEQYF.

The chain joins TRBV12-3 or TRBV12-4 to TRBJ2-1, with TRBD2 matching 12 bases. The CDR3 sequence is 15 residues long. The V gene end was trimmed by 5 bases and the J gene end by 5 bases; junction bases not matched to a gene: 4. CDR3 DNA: TGTGCCAGCAGTGTAGGACTAGCGGGAAACAATGAGCAGTTCTTC. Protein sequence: CASSVGLAGNNEQFF.

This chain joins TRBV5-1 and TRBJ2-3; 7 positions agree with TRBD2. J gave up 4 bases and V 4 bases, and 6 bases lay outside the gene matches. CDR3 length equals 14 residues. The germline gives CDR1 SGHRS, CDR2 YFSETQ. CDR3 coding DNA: TGCGCCAGCAGCGCAGCAAGCGGGGCAGATACGCAGTATTTT. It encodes CASSAASGADTQYF.

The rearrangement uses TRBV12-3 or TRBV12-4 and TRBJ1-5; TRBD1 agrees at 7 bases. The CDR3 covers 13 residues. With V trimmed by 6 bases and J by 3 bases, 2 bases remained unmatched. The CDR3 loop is CASRGQHNQPQHF. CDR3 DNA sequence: TGTGCCAGCAGGGGACAGCACAATCAGCCCCAGCATTTT.

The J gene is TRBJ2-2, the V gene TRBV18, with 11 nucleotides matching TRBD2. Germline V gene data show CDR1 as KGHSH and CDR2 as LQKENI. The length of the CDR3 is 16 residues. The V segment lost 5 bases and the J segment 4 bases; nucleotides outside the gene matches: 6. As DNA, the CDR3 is TGTGCCAGCTCAGTAACTAGCGGGAGTTCCACCGGGGAGCTGTTTTTT. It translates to CASSVTSGSSTGELFF. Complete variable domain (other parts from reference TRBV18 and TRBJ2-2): NAGVMQNPRHLVRRRGQEARLRCSPMKGHSHVYWYRQLPEEGLKFMVYLQKENIIDESGMPKERFSAEFPKEGPSILRIQQVVRGDSAAYFCASSVTSGSSTGELFFGEGSRLTVL.

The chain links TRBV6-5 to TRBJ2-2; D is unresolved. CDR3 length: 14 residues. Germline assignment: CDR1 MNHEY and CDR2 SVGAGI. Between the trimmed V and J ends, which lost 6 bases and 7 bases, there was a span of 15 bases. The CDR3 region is CASSRNRGSGELFF. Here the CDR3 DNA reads TGTGCCAGCAGCCGCAATAGAGGCAGCGGGGAGCTGTTTTTT.

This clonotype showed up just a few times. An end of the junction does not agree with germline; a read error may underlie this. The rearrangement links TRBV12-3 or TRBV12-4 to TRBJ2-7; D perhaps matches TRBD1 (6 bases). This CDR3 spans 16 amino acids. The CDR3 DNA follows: TGTGCCAACAGTTTAGCGCTGGGGGCCCACCTCTACGAGCAGTACTTC. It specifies CANSLALGAHLYEQYF.

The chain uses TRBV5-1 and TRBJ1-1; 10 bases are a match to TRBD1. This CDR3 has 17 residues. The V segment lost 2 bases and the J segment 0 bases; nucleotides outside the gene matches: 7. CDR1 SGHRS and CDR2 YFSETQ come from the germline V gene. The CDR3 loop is CASSLTGTGAVNTEAFF. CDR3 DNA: TGCGCCAGCAGCTTAACCGGGACAGGGGCAGTGAACACTGAAGCTTTCTTT.

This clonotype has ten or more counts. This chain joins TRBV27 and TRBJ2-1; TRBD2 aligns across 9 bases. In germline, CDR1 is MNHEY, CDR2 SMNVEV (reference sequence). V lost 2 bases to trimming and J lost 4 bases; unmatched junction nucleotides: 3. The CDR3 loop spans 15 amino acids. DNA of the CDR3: TGTGCCAGCAGTTTACTTAGCGGGGGTTACAATGAGCAGTTCTTC. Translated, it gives CASSLLSGGYNEQFF.

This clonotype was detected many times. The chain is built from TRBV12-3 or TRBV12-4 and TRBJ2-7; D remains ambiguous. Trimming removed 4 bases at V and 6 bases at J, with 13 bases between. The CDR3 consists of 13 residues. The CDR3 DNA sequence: TGTGCCAGCAGTTCCCGGGCCCTTCGCGAGCAGTACTTC. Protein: CASSSRALREQYF.

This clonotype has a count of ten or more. In DNA, the CDR3 is TGCAGCGTTGGTCAGAACACTGAAGCTTTCTTT. As protein: CSVGQNTEAFF. J is TRBJ1-1 and V is TRBV29-1; D gene ambiguous. V was cut by 4 bases and J by 1 base, with 4 bases left in between. CDR3 length equals 11 residues. CDR1 is SQVTM and CDR2 is ANQGSEA in the germline V gene. Supplemented by reference TRBV29-1 and TRBJ1-1, the full variable domain reads SAVISQKPSRDICQRGTSLTIQCQVDSQVTMMFWYRQQPGQSLTLIATANQGSEATYESGFVIDKFPISRPNLTFSTLTVSNMSPEDSSIYLCSVGQNTEAFFGQGTRLTVV.

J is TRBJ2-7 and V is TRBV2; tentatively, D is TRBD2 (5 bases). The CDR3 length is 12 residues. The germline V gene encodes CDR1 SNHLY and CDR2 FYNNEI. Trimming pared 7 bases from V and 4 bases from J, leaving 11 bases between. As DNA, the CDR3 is TGTGCCAGCACCCTTGGGGAGTACGAGCAGTACTTC. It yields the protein CASTLGEYEQYF.

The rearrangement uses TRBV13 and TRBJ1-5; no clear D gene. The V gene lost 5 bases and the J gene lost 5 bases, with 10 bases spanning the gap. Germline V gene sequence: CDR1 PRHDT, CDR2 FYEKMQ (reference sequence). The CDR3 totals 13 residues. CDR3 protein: CASSTYRDQPQHF. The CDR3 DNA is TGTGCCAGCAGCACCTACCGAGATCAGCCCCAGCATTTT.

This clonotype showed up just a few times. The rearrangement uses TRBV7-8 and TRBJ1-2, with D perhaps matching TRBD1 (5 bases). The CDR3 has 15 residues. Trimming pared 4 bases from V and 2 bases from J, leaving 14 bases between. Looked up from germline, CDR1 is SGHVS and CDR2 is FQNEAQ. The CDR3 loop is CASSSLGGMNYGYTF. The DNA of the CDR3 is TGTGCCAGCAGCTCCCTGGGGGGAATGAACTATGGCTACACCTTC. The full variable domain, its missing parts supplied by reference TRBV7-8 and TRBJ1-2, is GAGVSQSPRYKVAKRGQDVALRCDPISGHVSLFWYQQALGQGPEFLTYFQNEAQLDKSGLPSDRFFAERPEGSVSTLKIQRTQQEDSAVYLCASSSLGGMNYGYTFGSGTRLTVV.

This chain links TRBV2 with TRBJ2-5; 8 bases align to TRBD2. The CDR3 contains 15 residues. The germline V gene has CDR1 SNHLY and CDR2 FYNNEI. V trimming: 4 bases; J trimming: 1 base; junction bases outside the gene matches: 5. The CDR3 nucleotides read TGTGCCAGCAGTGCCTCCACTAGCGGCCAAGAGACCCAGTACTTC. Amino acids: CASSASTSGQETQYF.

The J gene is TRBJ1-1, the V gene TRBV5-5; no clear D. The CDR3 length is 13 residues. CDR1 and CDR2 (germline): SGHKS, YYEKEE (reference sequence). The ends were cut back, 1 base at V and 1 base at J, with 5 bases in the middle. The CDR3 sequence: CASSLQWNTEAFF. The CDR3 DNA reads TGTGCCAGCAGCTTGCAGTGGAACACTGAAGCTTTCTTT.

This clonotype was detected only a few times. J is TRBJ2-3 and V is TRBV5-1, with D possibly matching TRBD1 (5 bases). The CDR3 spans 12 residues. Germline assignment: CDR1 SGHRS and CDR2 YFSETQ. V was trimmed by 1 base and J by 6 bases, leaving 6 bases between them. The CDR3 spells CASSLKGDTQYF. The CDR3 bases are TGCGCCAGCAGCTTGAAGGGGGATACGCAGTATTTT.

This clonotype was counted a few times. The CDR3 protein is CSVDGWDRGNYGYTF. Here the CDR3 DNA reads TGCAGCGTTGACGGTTGGGACAGGGGGAACTATGGCTACACCTTC. V and J are TRBV29-1 and TRBJ1-2, with TRBD1 matching 11 bases. Germline V CDR1 and CDR2: SQVTM, ANQGSEA. The length of the CDR3 is 15 residues. V lost 3 bases to trimming and J lost 2 bases; unmatched junction nucleotides: 5.

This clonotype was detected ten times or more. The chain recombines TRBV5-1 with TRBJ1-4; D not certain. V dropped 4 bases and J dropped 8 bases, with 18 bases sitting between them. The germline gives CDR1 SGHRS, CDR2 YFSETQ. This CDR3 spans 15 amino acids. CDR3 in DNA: TGCGCCAGCAGCACCGACAACGGACTAGAGGAAAAACTGTTTTTT. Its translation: CASSTDNGLEEKLFF. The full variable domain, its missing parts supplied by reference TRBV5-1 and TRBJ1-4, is KAGVTQTPRYLIKTRGQQVTLSCSPISGHRSVSWYQQTPGQGLQFLFEYFSETQRNKGNFPGRFSGRQFSNSRSEMNVSTLELGDSALYLCASSTDNGLEEKLFFGSGTQLSVL.

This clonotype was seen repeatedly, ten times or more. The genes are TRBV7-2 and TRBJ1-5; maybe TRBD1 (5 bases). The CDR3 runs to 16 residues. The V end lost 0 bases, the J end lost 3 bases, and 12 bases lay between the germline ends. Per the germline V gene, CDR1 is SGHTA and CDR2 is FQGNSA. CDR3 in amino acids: CASSLAAQANNQPQHF. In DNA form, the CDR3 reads TGTGCCAGCAGCTTAGCTGCACAGGCAAACAATCAGCCCCAGCATTTT.

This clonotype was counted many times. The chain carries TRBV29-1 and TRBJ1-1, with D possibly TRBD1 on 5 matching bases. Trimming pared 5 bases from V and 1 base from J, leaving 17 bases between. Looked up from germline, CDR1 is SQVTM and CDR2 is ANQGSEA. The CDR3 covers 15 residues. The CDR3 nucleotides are TGCAGCGTTTCCGATCGGGGGGGAGCGAACACTGAAGCTTTCTTT. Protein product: CSVSDRGGANTEAFF. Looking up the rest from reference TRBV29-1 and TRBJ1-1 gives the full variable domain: SAVISQKPSRDICQRGTSLTIQCQVDSQVTMMFWYRQQPGQSLTLIATANQGSEATYESGFVIDKFPISRPNLTFSTLTVSNMSPEDSSIYLCSVSDRGGANTEAFFGQGTRLTVV.

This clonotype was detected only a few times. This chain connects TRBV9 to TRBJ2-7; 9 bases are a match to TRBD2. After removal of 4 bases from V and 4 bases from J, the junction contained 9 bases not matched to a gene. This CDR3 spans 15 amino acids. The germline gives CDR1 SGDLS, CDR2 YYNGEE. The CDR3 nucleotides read TGTGCCAGCAGCCCCCGCGCGGGAGGGACTTACGAGCAGTACTTC. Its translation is CASSPRAGGTYEQYF.

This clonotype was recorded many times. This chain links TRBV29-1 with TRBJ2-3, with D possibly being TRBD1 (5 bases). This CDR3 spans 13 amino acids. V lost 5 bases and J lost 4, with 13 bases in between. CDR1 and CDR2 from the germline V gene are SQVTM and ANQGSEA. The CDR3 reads CSVIGQAADTQYF. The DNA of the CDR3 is TGCAGCGTTATAGGACAAGCAGCAGATACGCAGTATTTT.

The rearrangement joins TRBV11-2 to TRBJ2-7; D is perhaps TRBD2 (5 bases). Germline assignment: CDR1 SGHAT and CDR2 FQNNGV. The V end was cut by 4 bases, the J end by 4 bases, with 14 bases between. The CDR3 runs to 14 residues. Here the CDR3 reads CASSSNPGKYEQYF. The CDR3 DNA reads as TGTGCCAGCAGCTCGAACCCGGGAAAATACGAGCAGTACTTC.

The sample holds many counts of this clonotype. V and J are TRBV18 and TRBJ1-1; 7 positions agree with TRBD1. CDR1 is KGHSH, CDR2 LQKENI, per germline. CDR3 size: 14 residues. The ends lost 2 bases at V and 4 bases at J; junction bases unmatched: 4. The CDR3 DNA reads TGTGCCAGCTCACCAGGACAGGAGAGCACTGAAGCTTTCTTT. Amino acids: CASSPGQESTEAFF.